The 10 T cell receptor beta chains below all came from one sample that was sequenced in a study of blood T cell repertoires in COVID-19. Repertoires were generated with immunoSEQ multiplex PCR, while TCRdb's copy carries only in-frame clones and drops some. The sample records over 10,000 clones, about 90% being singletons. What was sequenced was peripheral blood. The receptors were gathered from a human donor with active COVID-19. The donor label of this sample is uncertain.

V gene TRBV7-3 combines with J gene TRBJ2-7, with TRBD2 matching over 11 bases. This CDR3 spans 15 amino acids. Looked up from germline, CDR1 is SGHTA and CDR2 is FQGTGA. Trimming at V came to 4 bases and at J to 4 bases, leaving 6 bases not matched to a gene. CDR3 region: CASSSSGGPLYEQYF. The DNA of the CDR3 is TGTGCCAGCAGCTCTAGCGGGGGGCCCCTTTACGAGCAGTACTTC.

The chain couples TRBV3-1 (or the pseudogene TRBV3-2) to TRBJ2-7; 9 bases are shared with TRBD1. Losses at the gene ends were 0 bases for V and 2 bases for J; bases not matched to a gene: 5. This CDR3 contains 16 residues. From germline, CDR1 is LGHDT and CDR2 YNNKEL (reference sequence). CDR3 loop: CASSQDRTGGPYEQYF. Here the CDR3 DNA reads TGTGCCAGCAGCCAAGATCGCACAGGGGGCCCCTACGAGCAGTACTTC.

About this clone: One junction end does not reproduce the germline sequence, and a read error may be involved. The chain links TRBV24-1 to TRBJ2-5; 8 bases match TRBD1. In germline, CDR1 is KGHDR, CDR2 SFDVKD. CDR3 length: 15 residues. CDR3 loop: CATSGSTGAQGTQYF. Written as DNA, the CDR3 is TGTGCCACCAGTGGATCGACAGGGGCTCAAGGGACCCAGTACTTC.

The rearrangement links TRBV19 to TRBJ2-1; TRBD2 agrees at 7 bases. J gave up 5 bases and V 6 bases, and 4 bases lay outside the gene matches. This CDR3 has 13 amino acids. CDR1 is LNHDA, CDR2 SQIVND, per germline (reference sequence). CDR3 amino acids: CASSASGNNEQFF. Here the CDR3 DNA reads TGTGCCAGTAGCGCTAGCGGAAACAATGAGCAGTTCTTC.

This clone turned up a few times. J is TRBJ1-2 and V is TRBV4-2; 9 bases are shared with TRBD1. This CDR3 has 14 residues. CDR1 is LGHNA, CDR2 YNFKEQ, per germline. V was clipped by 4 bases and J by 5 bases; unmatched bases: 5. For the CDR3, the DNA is TGTGCCAGCAGCCCCTTAGGACAGGGGTATGGCTACACCTTC. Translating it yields CASSPLGQGYGYTF.

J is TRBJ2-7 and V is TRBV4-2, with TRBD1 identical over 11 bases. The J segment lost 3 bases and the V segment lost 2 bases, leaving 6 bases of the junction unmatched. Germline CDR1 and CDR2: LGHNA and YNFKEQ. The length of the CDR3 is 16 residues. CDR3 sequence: CASSQPGTGGNYEQYF. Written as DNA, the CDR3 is TGTGCCAGCAGCCAACCGGGGACAGGGGGAAACTACGAGCAGTACTTC.

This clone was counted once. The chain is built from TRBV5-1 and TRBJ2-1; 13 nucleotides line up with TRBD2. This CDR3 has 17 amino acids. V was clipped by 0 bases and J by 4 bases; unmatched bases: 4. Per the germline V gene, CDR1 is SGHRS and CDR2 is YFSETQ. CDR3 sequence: CASSLAPGLAGYNEQFF. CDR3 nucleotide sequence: TGCGCCAGCAGCTTGGCACCGGGACTAGCGGGGTACAATGAGCAGTTCTTC.

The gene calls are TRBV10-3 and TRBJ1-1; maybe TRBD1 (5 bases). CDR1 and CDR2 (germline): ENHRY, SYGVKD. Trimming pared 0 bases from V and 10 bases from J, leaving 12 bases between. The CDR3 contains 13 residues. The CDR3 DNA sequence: TGTGCCATCAGTGAGTCGGAGTCCCAGGGAGCTTTCTTT. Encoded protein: CAISESESQGAFF.

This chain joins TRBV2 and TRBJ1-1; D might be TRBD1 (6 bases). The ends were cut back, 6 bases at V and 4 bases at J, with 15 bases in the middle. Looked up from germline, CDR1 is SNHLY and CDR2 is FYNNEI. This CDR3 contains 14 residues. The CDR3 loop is CASRFRGGGTEAFF. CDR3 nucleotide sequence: TGTGCCAGCAGGTTCAGGGGCGGAGGCACTGAAGCTTTCTTT.

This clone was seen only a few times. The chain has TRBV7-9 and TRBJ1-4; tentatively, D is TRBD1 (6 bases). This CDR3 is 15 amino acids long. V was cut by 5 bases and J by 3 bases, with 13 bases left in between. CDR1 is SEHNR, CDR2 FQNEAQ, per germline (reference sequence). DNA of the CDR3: TGTGCCAGCAGCCCAGGGGACGGCCCTAATGAAAAACTGTTTTTT. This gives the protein CASSPGDGPNEKLFF.